The 19 T cell receptor beta chains presented below share a single source sample, sequenced in a study of T cells after posttransplantation cyclophosphamide (dated by TCRdb to the mid-2010s). Receptor amplification or capture employed the immunoSEQ multiplex PCR assay. TCRdb re-hosts the immuneACCESS table, in-frame sequences only. Its copies lack some clones; in the studies checked, an unresolved V gene accounts for under half of them, and the cause for the rest is not known. Recorded for this sample are about 52,000 clones; about 86% of them occurred a single time. The top ten clonotypes cover less than 3.5% of the sample. Specimen: PBMCs. All receptors derive from a man aged 25-40 years with a blood cancer, CMV-positive, and with a related stem cell donor.

V and J are TRBV13 and TRBJ2-1; D is possibly TRBD2 (6 bases). V lost 3 bases, J lost 3 bases, and 21 bases lay in between. This CDR3 is 18 amino acids long. Germline-derived CDR1 and CDR2 are PRHDT and FYEKMQ (reference sequence). The CDR3 DNA is TGTGCCAGCAGCTTCGGTACCCCGGGGGAGGTTCACTACAATGAGCAGTTCTTC. It specifies CASSFGTPGEVHYNEQFF.

The chain uses TRBV19 and TRBJ1-5; tentatively, D is TRBD1 (5 bases). V was cut by 7 bases and J by 7 bases, with 14 bases left in between. The CDR3 spans 13 residues. CDR1 and CDR2 from the germline V gene are LNHDA and SQIVND (reference sequence). The CDR3 DNA is TGTGCCAGTAAGGCAGGGTGGGGACAGCCCCAGCATTTT. Its protein product is CASKAGWGQPQHF. Combining the CDR3 with reference TRBV19 and TRBJ1-5 gives the whole variable domain DGGITQSPKYLFRKEGQNVTLSCEQNLNHDAMYWYRQDPGQGLRLIYYSQIVNDFQKGDIAEGYSVSREKKESFPLTVTSAQKNPTAFYLCASKAGWGQPQHFGDGTRLSIL.

The V and J genes are TRBV19 and TRBJ1-5; 9 positions match TRBD1. The ends lost 5 bases at V and 7 bases at J; junction bases unmatched: 12. Per germline, CDR1 LNHDA and CDR2 SQIVND (reference sequence). This CDR3 is built from 16 residues. CDR3 loop: CASSVPGTGSRQPQHF. The DNA for the CDR3 is TGTGCCAGTAGTGTTCCCGGGACAGGGTCGCGGCAGCCCCAGCATTTT.

The chain joins TRBV27 to TRBJ2-1; the match to TRBD2 covers 7 bases. The CDR3 runs to 12 residues. Unmatched junction bases numbered 7, after V lost 8 bases and J lost 9 bases. Germline V CDR1 and CDR2: MNHEY, SMNVEV (reference sequence). The CDR3 DNA sequence: TGTGCCAGCGGTTGGGGGGGAGGTGAGCAGTTCTTC. The encoded protein is CASGWGGGEQFF.

The chain carries TRBV2 and TRBJ1-1, with D hard to call. V gave up 4 bases and J gave up 1 base, with 7 bases separating them. This CDR3 spans 13 amino acids. The germline V gene encodes CDR1 SNHLY and CDR2 FYNNEI. CDR3 protein: CASSGQTNTEAFF. The CDR3 DNA reads as TGTGCCAGCAGTGGACAAACGAACACTGAAGCTTTCTTT.

V usage is TRBV2 and J usage is TRBJ2-1; 8 positions agree with TRBD1. J was trimmed by 4 bases and V by 10 bases; bases with no gene match: 6. The germline CDR1 and CDR2 sequences are SNHLY and FYNNEI. This CDR3 comprises 13 residues. The CDR3 nucleotides read TGTGCCACCGGAGACAGGGGTTACAATGAGCAGTTCTTC. Translating gives CATGDRGYNEQFF.

The chain links TRBV4-3 to TRBJ2-4; TRBD2 matches at 8 bases. CDR3 length equals 14 residues. Germline assignment: CDR1 LGHNA and CDR2 YSLEER. J was trimmed by 5 bases and V by 4 bases; bases with no gene match: 4. The CDR3 nucleotides are TGCGCCAGCAGCCTGGTCGGGAGGGAAAACATTCAGTACTTC. Translating gives CASSLVGRENIQYF.

This chain uses TRBV29-1 with TRBJ2-1; TRBD1 matches at 9 bases. CDR1 and CDR2 (germline): SQVTM, ANQGSEA. The V and J ends lost 6 bases and 7 bases, in that order; junction bases with no gene match: 7. The CDR3 sequence is 13 residues long. The CDR3 bases are TGCAGCGTGCCCGGGACAGGGCCTAATGAGCAGTTCTTC. Amino acid sequence: CSVPGTGPNEQFF.

This rearrangement joins TRBV11-3 to TRBJ1-1; the match to TRBD1 covers 9 bases. The length of the CDR3 is 14 residues. Germline CDR1 SGHNT, CDR2 YENEEA. V lost 5 bases to trimming and J lost 11 bases; unmatched junction nucleotides: 12. CDR3 DNA sequence: TGTGCCAGCAGCCGGGGACAGGGACAAGAGGGGGCTTTCTTT. Translated: CASSRGQGQEGAFF.

DNA of the CDR3: TGTGCCAGCAGCTTACATGGGTTACAGCAAGAGACCCAGTACTTC. Translating it yields CASSLHGLQQETQYF. V gene TRBV7-3 combines with J gene TRBJ2-5, with D unresolved. The germline gives CDR1 SGHTA, CDR2 FQGTGA. The CDR3 consists of 15 residues. The V end lost 2 bases, the J end lost 2 bases, and 12 bases lay between the germline ends.

The V call is TRBV18, the J call TRBJ2-3; the D is unclear. The CDR3 runs to 12 residues. The germline V gene has CDR1 KGHSH and CDR2 LQKENI. V was clipped by 6 bases and J by 0 bases, with 4 bases between them. The CDR3 region is CASSQSTDTQYF. The CDR3 bases are TGTGCCAGCTCGCAGAGCACAGATACGCAGTATTTT. Based on the CDR3 plus reference TRBV18 and TRBJ2-3, the full variable domain is NAGVMQNPRHLVRRRGQEARLRCSPMKGHSHVYWYRQLPEEGLKFMVYLQKENIIDESGMPKERFSAEFPKEGPSILRIQQVVRGDSAAYFCASSQSTDTQYFGPGTRLTVL.

J is TRBJ2-7 and V is TRBV18; D perhaps matches TRBD1 (6 bases). The CDR3 has 15 residues. V shed 3 bases and J shed 6 bases, with 18 bases lying between them. Germline CDR1 KGHSH, CDR2 LQKENI. CDR3 amino acids: CASSPAPGAFPEQYF. The CDR3 DNA sequence: TGTGCCAGCTCACCCGCGCCAGGGGCTTTCCCCGAGCAGTACTTC.

The V call is TRBV19, the J call TRBJ1-5; the D gene is possibly TRBD1 (6 bases). V was pared by 6 bases and J by 3 bases, with 9 bases between. This CDR3 is 13 amino acids long. Germline values: CDR1 LNHDA, CDR2 SQIVND (reference sequence). The CDR3 region is CASRDRTNQPQHF. The DNA of the CDR3 is TGTGCCAGTAGGGACAGAACCAATCAGCCCCAGCATTTT.

This chain connects TRBV6-6 to TRBJ1-5; D may be TRBD1 (6 bases). The V and J ends lost 0 bases and 3 bases respectively, with 9 bases between them. The CDR3 extends over 15 amino acids. Looked up from germline, CDR1 is MNHNY and CDR2 is SVGAGI (reference sequence). DNA of the CDR3: TGTGCCAGCAGTTACTCTGGACAGAACAATCAGCCCCAGCATTTT. It codes for CASSYSGQNNQPQHF.

The chain is built from TRBV6-5 and TRBJ2-2, with D tentatively TRBD2 (5 bases). The germline V gene has CDR1 MNHEY and CDR2 SVGAGI. This CDR3 is built from 11 residues. The V and J ends lost 10 bases and 7 bases respectively, with 10 bases between them. The CDR3 DNA reads TGTGCCACCTACGGACTCGGGGAGCTGTTTTTT. It is translated as CATYGLGELFF.

The chain recombines TRBV13 with TRBJ2-3, with 8 bases that match TRBD1. Trimming took 4 bases from V and 3 from J; bases not matched to a gene: 9. CDR1 is PRHDT and CDR2 is FYEKMQ in the germline V gene (reference sequence). This CDR3 has 16 amino acids. In DNA form, the CDR3 reads TGTGCCAGCAGCTCCTCCGACAGGGGAGCAACAGATACGCAGTATTTT. This translates into CASSSSDRGATDTQYF.

This clone appeared a few times. The chain links TRBV2 to TRBJ2-5, with D uncertain. V lost 6 bases, J lost 0 bases, and 2 bases lay in between. The CDR3 has 11 residues. In germline, CDR1 is SNHLY, CDR2 FYNNEI. CDR3: CASSYQETQYF. CDR3 nucleotides: TGTGCCAGCAGCTACCAAGAGACCCAGTACTTC.

The genes are TRBV5-1 and TRBJ2-2, with TRBD2 matching over 9 bases. The trim removed 4 bases at V and 0 bases at J, leaving 7 bases unmatched. The length of the CDR3 is 17 residues. Per germline, CDR1 SGHRS and CDR2 YFSETQ. The CDR3 here is CASSPGLAITNTGELFF. The CDR3 nucleotides read TGCGCCAGCAGCCCAGGACTAGCGATTACGAACACCGGGGAGCTGTTTTTT.

The genes are TRBV7-9 and TRBJ1-2; tentatively, D is TRBD1 (5 bases). The CDR3 spans 13 residues. The germline V and J ends were trimmed by 5 bases and 11 bases, with 18 bases remaining between them. CDR1 SEHNR and CDR2 FQNEAQ come from the germline V gene (reference sequence). In DNA form, the CDR3 reads TGTGCCAGCAGCCCACCGACAGTTAGTGGATACACCTTC. This gives the protein CASSPPTVSGYTF.